The 10 T cell receptor beta chains below come from one sample, sequenced in a study of blood T cell repertoires in COVID-19. The assay was immunoSEQ multiplex PCR, and TCRdb's table has in-frame clones only and misses some. Among 72,000 or so clones listed, more than 75% were seen once. Sequenced sample: peripheral blood. The receptors stem from a woman aged 55-69 years with acute or convalescent COVID-19.

V and J are TRBV9 and TRBJ2-1, with D tentatively TRBD2 (5 bases). The CDR3 is 19 amino acids. Germline CDR1 reads SGDLS; CDR2 reads YYNGEE. Trimming took 4 bases from V and 2 from J, leaving 25 bases between them. The DNA of the CDR3 is TGTGCCAGCAGCCCGAGGGCGGGCGAAAAACCAAAACCCTACAATGAGCAGTTCTTC. Translating it yields CASSPRAGEKPKPYNEQFF.

The gene calls are TRBV19 and TRBJ1-5, with 7 positions matching TRBD1. Trimming took 5 bases from V and 0 from J; bases not matched to a gene: 4. The germline CDR1 and CDR2 sequences are LNHDA and SQIVND (reference sequence). The CDR3 totals 15 residues. CDR3 region: CASSPRDSSNQPQHF. In DNA, the CDR3 is TGTGCCAGTAGTCCCCGGGACAGTAGCAATCAGCCCCAGCATTTT. Variable domain in full (rest from reference TRBV19 and TRBJ1-5): DGGITQSPKYLFRKEGQNVTLSCEQNLNHDAMYWYRQDPGQGLRLIYYSQIVNDFQKGDIAEGYSVSREKKESFPLTVTSAQKNPTAFYLCASSPRDSSNQPQHFGDGTRLSIL.

The CDR3 reads CASRTGEYGYTF. The CDR3 bases are TGTGCCAGTAGAACAGGGGAATATGGCTACACCTTC. V and J are TRBV19 and TRBJ1-2; 7 bases align to TRBD1. The germline V gene has CDR1 LNHDA and CDR2 SQIVND (reference sequence). The CDR3 runs 12 residues. With V trimmed by 6 bases and J by 5 bases, 3 bases remained unmatched.

The chain has TRBV7-9 and TRBJ1-2; no firm D call. This CDR3 has 14 residues. V was shortened by 2 bases and J by 3 bases, with 10 bases between the two germline ends. Per the germline V gene, CDR1 is SEHNR and CDR2 is FQNEAQ (reference sequence). DNA of the CDR3: TGTGCCAGCAGCTTAATTTTGCAGGACTATGGCTACACCTTC. It specifies CASSLILQDYGYTF.

This clone was detected ten times or more. The chain couples TRBV30 to TRBJ2-7; 8 bases fit TRBD1. CDR3 length equals 15 residues. With 2 bases clipped from V and 4 bases from J, the junction kept 10 bases outside the gene matches. Germline CDR1 GTSNPN, CDR2 SVGIG (reference sequence). CDR3 sequence reads: CAWSSGTGVNYEQYF. DNA for the CDR3: TGTGCCTGGAGTTCCGGGACAGGAGTCAATTACGAGCAGTACTTC.

This rearrangement joins TRBV24-1 to TRBJ2-7, with 7 bases lining up with TRBD1. Germline V gene data show CDR1 as KGHDR and CDR2 as SFDVKD. The trim removed 4 bases at V and 10 bases at J, leaving 12 bases unmatched. The CDR3 length is 14 residues. CDR3 DNA sequence: TGTGCCACCAGTGAGTCGGACAGGCTGTCCCTACAGTACTTC. Amino acids: CATSESDRLSLQYF.

The chain joins TRBV18 to TRBJ1-6, with 10 bases that match TRBD1. CDR1 and CDR2 from the germline V gene are KGHSH and LQKENI. This CDR3 has 14 amino acids. V gave up 4 bases and J gave up 10 bases; unmatched junction bases: 4. The CDR3 region is CASSQDRGLSPLHF. CDR3 nucleotide sequence: TGTGCCAGCTCACAAGACAGGGGGCTCTCACCCCTCCACTTT.

This chain links TRBV2 with TRBJ2-3; TRBD1 aligns across 11 bases. The germline V gene encodes CDR1 SNHLY and CDR2 FYNNEI. CDR3 length: 17 residues. With 4 bases clipped from V and 4 bases from J, the junction kept 10 bases outside the gene matches. Here the CDR3 reads CASSAGRTGGMSDTQYF. The CDR3 coding sequence is TGTGCCAGCAGTGCGGGCAGGACAGGGGGCATGTCAGATACGCAGTATTTT.

The chain uses TRBV2 and TRBJ1-5; D is undetermined. The V end was cut by 7 bases, the J end by 0 bases, with 13 bases between. Germline lookup yields CDR1 SNHLY and CDR2 FYNNEI. The CDR3 is made up of 15 amino acids. The CDR3 loop reads CASKEQTYSNQPQHF. The CDR3 DNA reads as TGTGCCAGCAAGGAGCAGACCTATAGCAATCAGCCCCAGCATTTT. Full variable domain (missing parts from reference TRBV2 and TRBJ1-5): EPEVTQTPSHQVTQMGQEVILRCVPISNHLYFYWYRQILGQKVEFLVSFYNNEISEKSEIFDDQFSVERPDGSNFTLKIRSTKLEDSAMYFCASKEQTYSNQPQHFGDGTRLSIL.

The V call is TRBV28, the J call TRBJ2-1; 10 bases line up with TRBD1. The CDR3 has 15 amino acids. Germline lookup yields CDR1 MDHEN and CDR2 SYDVKM. With V trimmed by 5 bases and J by 7 bases, 8 bases remained unmatched. The CDR3 reads CASSPSRTGGNEQFF. In DNA form, the CDR3 reads TGTGCCAGCAGTCCCTCCCGGACAGGGGGTAATGAGCAGTTCTTC.